This TCR beta chain was obtained from a study of T cells in Graves' hyperthyroidism and ophthalmopathy. TCR beta CDR3 sequences were amplified from RNA transcripts. The HTBI primer set was used in a first-round RT-PCR of the TCR CDR3. TCRdb re-analysed the multiplex PCR reads in MiXCR, keeping a single row per CDR3 protein. This table has about 640,000 distinct CDR3 sequences, about a fifth appearing once. CDR3 size: 13 residues. CDR1 is MDHEN, CDR2 SYDVKM, per germline. V dropped 5 bases and J dropped 5 bases, with 12 bases sitting between them. This clonotype showed up many times. The receptor's source is a man aged 25 to 40 with Graves' ophthalmopathy. The J gene is TRBJ1-2, the V gene TRBV28; TRBD1 is a possible D gene (5 bases). The sequenced sample consisted of blood. This chain's CDR3 is CASSNPTAYGYTF. In DNA form, the CDR3 reads TGTGCCAGCAGTAACCCGACAGCGTATGGCTACACCTTC.